The sample holds one count of the clone carrying this TCR beta chain. cDNA came from roughly 0.47 to 1 ug RNA primed by random hexamers. immunoSEQ multiplex PCR amplified TCR beta CDR3 across 54 Vbeta, 13 Jbeta. TCRdb fed the immunoSEQ multiplex PCR reads into MiXCR, producing one record per CDR3 protein. The data contain approximately 76,000 distinct CDR3 sequences, over 85% of them singletons. This CDR3 region has 18 residues. Trimming removed 6 bases from V and 0 bases from J; junction bases left unmatched: 15. Per germline, CDR1 SGHDN and CDR2 FVKESK. This sample was included in a study of CD8 T cells in Susac syndrome. CD8+ and CD4+ T cells taken from blood had their TCR beta sequenced.

This clonotype originated in a human donor with multiple sclerosis. Specimen: CD8+ T cells from PBMCs. The chain carries TRBV14 and TRBJ2-3; 7 nucleotides align to TRBD1. The CDR3 nucleotides are TGTGCCAGCAGGAAAGAAGGGGTTGGACAGGAAAGCACAGATACGCAGTATTTT. This sequence encodes CASRKEGVGQESTDTQYF.